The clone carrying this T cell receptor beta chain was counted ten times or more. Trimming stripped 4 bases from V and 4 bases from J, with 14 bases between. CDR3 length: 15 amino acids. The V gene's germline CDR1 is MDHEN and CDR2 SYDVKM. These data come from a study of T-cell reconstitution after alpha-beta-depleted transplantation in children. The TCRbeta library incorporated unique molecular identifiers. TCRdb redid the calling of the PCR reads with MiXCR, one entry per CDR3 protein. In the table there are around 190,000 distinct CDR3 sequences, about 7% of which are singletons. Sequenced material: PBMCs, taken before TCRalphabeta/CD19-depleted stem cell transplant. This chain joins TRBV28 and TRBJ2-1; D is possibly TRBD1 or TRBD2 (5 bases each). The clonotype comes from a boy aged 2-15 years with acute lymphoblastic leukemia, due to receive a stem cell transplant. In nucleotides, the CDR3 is TGTGCCAGCAGTTACCGGGACGGAGCGTACAATGAGCAGTTCTTC. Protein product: CASSYRDGAYNEQFF.